This T cell receptor beta chain was obtained from a study of control samples from healthy donors and cancer patients. Profiled with immunoSEQ multiplex PCR; TCRdb holds only in-frame clones, not every one. The sample lists roughly 120,000 clones, around 89% occurring once. Trimming took 2 bases from V and 5 from J, leaving 9 bases between them. The CDR3 consists of 13 residues. Sequenced material: PBMCs. This clonotype was sampled from a woman between 45 and 60 years old with colorectal cancer. The J gene is TRBJ2-5, the V gene TRBV12-3 or TRBV12-4, with a weak D call TRBD1 (5 bases). The DNA of the CDR3 is TGTGCCAGCAGTTTATCCCCAGGGGAGACCCAGTACTTC. Its protein is CASSLSPGETQYF.